Given below is one TCR beta chain in context. Its antigen is still unknown. Clones were read by immunoSEQ multiplex PCR, and TCRdb kept only the in-frame ones, dropping some. This repertoire shows under 200,000 clones, about nine tenths found once; its top ten account for roughly 4.2%. This CDR3 has 14 residues. CDR1 is MDHEN, CDR2 SYDVKM, per germline. V was pared by 4 bases and J by 2 bases, with 4 bases of the junction left unmatched. The data belong to a study of cytomegalovirus exposure and HLA in healthy donors. Study overall: The same platform was used for the 120 validation repertoires and the roughly 640 first-cohort repertoires, a later analysis reported.

Overall study findings and caveats: Researchers counted roughly 160 TCR beta chains as cytomegalovirus-associated.

J is TRBJ1-1 and V is TRBV28, with 7 positions matching TRBD1. What was sequenced was PBMCs. The clonotype comes from a man aged 18 to 29 in good health and CMV-seropositive. CDR3 nucleotide sequence: TGTGCCAGCAGTTCGACAGGGTCCAACACTGAAGCTTTCTTT. It encodes CASSSTGSNTEAFF.